This T cell receptor beta chain was recorded in a study of blood T cell repertoires in COVID-19. Overall study context: Samples representing acute and convalescent COVID-19 were sourced from the United States, Italy and Spain. Nucleic acid was either cDNA or gDNA, and it came from T cells, B-cell-depleted T cells, or PBMCs.

TCRdb's table, derived via immunoSEQ multiplex PCR, lists solely in-frame clones and lacks some. The sample includes about 260,000 clones, over 80% of them seen just once. Sequenced material: peripheral blood. The receptor was isolated from a middle-aged woman who had recovered from COVID-19.

The CDR3 nucleotides are TGTGCCAGCTCCCCCGGGGCTGGGGCCAACGTCCTGACTTTC. Translating gives CASSPGAGANVLTF. The chain employs TRBV18 and TRBJ2-6; TRBD2 might be the D (5 bases). The CDR3 has 14 amino acids. Germline V gene data show CDR1 as KGHSH and CDR2 as LQKENI. Trimming shortened V by 6 bases and J by 2 bases, and 8 bases separated the two germline ends.